This entry lists 9 T cell receptor beta chains sequenced from one sample in a study of regulatory T cells in long-lasting Graves disease. Arm-PCR with iRepertoire HTBI primers amplified the CDR3 regions for these TCR beta libraries. Via MiXCR, TCRdb re-called the multiplex PCR reads, giving one row per CDR3 protein. The table has about 380,000 distinct CDR3 sequences, around 15% seen once. Documented time point: newly diagnosed GD, antithyroid drugs for less than 3 months. RNA isolated from PBMCs was used to make the TCR library. This specimen consisted of peripheral blood mononuclear cells (PBMCs), obtained at new diagnosis, from a patient treated with antithyroid drugs. All receptors derive from a female donor with Graves disease.

This chain joins TRBV11-3 and TRBJ1-1; D remains ambiguous. CDR3 length: 12 amino acids. The V end was cut by 3 bases, the J end by 6 bases, with 8 bases between. The V gene's germline CDR1 is SGHNT and CDR2 YENEEA. This chain's CDR3 is CASSFGVAEAFF. In DNA form, the CDR3 reads TGTGCCAGCAGCTTCGGGGTCGCTGAAGCTTTCTTT.

This clonotype was seen ten or more times. The chain has TRBV20-1 and TRBJ1-4; 7 bases match TRBD1. V trimming: 6 bases; J trimming: 6 bases; junction bases outside the gene matches: 7. Germline V gene lookup returns CDR1 DFQATT and CDR2 SNEGSKA (reference sequence). The CDR3 consists of 13 residues. The chain's CDR3 is CSAREGADEKLFF. The CDR3 nucleotides are TGCAGTGCCCGGGAGGGGGCGGATGAAAAACTGTTTTTT.

This clonotype appeared a single time. With a much larger clone just one base away, this may be a read error. The chain is built from TRBV28 and TRBJ2-7, with 9 nucleotides matching TRBD2. The trim removed 2 bases at V and 7 bases at J, leaving 12 bases unmatched. CDR3 length: 16 residues. Germline V gives CDR1 MDHEN, CDR2 SYDVKM. The CDR3 sequence is CASSLDSVSGRNEQYF. CDR3 DNA sequence: TGTGCCAGCAGTTTAGATTCGGTTAGCGGGAGAAATGAGCAGTACTTC.

This clonotype was recorded many times. V is TRBV5-1 and J is TRBJ1-2; tentatively, D is TRBD1 (6 bases). CDR1 is SGHRS, CDR2 YFSETQ, per germline. The CDR3 contains 15 residues. The V gene lost 0 bases and the J gene lost 6 bases, with 15 bases spanning the gap. The CDR3 here is CASSLDRVVINGYTF. DNA of the CDR3: TGCGCCAGCAGCTTGGACAGGGTAGTGATCAATGGCTACACCTTC.

This clonotype was detected many times. This chain connects TRBV7-9 to TRBJ2-5; 8 positions agree with TRBD1. The CDR3 totals 15 residues. The germline CDR1 and CDR2 sequences are SEHNR and FQNEAQ (reference sequence). V was clipped by 6 bases and J by 4 bases; unmatched bases: 10. This CDR3 is CASSQSQGASETQYF. The CDR3 DNA follows: TGTGCCAGCAGTCAATCCCAGGGGGCTTCAGAGACCCAGTACTTC.

The sample holds many counts of this clonotype. V gene TRBV7-2 combines with J gene TRBJ2-7; 14 nucleotides line up with TRBD2. The length of the CDR3 is 15 residues. The trim removed 4 bases at V and 5 bases at J, leaving 4 bases unmatched. Germline-derived CDR1 and CDR2 are SGHTA and FQGNSA. The CDR3 here is CASSSGLAGVDEQYF. CDR3 nucleotide sequence: TGTGCCAGCAGCTCGGGACTAGCGGGAGTCGACGAGCAGTACTTC.

This clonotype was detected many times. The chain couples TRBV3-1 to TRBJ2-3, with D unclear. Germline loops: CDR1 LGHDT, CDR2 YNNKEL (reference sequence). Trimming removed 0 bases at V and 1 base at J, with 5 bases between. The length of the CDR3 is 14 residues. The CDR3 loop is CASSQDERTDTQYF. CDR3 DNA: TGTGCCAGCAGCCAAGATGAGCGCACAGATACGCAGTATTTT.

This clonotype was counted at least ten times. The V and J genes are TRBV7-9 and TRBJ2-1; unclear D gene. V lost 0 bases, J lost 2 bases, and 14 bases lay in between. Germline values: CDR1 SEHNR, CDR2 FQNEAQ (reference sequence). The CDR3 extends over 17 amino acids. The CDR3 loop reads CASSLARSRNTYNEQFF. The CDR3 bases are TGTGCCAGCAGCTTAGCGCGATCCAGGAATACCTACAATGAGCAGTTCTTC.

This clonotype has ten or more counts. The genes are TRBV19 and TRBJ2-1; 7 nucleotides line up with TRBD1. Germline-derived CDR1 and CDR2 are LNHDA and SQIVND (reference sequence). The CDR3 length is 15 residues. For the CDR3, the DNA is TGTGCTACAACAAGTCGACAGGGTAAATACAATGAGCAGTTCTTC. Its protein is CATTSRQGKYNEQFF.